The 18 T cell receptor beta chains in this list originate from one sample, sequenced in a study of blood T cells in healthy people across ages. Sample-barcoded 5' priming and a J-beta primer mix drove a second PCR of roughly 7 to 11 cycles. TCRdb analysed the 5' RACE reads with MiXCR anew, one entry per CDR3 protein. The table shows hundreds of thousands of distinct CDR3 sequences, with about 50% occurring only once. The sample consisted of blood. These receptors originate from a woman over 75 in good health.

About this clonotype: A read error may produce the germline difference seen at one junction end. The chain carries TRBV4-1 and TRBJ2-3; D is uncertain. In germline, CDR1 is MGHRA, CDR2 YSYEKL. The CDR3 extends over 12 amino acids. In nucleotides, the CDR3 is TGCGCCAGCAGCCACCCCACAGAAACGCAGTATTTT. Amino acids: CASSHPTETQYF.

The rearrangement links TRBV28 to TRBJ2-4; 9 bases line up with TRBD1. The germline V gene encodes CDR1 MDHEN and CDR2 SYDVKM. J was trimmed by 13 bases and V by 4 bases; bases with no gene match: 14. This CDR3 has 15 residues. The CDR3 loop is CASSSPGQGLDEQYF. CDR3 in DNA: TGTGCCAGCAGTTCCCCCGGACAGGGGTTAGATGAGCAGTACTTC.

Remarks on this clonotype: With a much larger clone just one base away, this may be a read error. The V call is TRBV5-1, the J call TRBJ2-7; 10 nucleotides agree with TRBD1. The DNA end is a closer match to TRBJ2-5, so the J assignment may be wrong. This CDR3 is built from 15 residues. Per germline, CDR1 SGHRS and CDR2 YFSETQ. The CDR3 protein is CASRRTGGKVETQYF. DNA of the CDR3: TGCGCCAGCAGGCGGACAGGGGGGAAGGTGGAGACCCAGTACTTC.

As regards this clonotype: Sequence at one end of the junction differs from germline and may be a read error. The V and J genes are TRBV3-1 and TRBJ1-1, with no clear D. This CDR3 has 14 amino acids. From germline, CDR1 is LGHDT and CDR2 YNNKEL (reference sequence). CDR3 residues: CAGSQGSGNTEAFF. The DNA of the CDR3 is TGTGCCGGCAGCCAAGGGTCGGGGAACACTGAAGCTTTCTTT.

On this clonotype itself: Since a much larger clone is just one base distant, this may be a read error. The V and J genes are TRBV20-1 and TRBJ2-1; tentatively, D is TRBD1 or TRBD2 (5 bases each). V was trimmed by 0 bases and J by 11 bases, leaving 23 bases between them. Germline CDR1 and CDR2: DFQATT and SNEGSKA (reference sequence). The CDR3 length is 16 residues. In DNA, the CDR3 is TGCAGTGCTAGAGATGAAAATAGGGACGCAAGTTTGAAGCAGTTCTTC. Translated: CSARDENRDASLKQFF.

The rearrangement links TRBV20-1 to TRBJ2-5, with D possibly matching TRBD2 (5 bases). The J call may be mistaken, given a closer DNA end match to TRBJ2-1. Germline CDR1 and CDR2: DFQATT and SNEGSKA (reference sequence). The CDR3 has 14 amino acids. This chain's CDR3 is CSATLASRSETQFF. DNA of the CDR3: TGCAGTGCTACCTTAGCGTCAAGGAGCGAGACCCAGTTCTTC.

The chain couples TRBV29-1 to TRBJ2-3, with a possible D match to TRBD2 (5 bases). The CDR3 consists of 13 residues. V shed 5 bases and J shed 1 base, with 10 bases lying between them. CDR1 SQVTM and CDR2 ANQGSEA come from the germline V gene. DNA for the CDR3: TGCAGCGTTTCCAAGGGAGGCACAGATACGCAGTATTTT. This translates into CSVSKGGTDTQYF.

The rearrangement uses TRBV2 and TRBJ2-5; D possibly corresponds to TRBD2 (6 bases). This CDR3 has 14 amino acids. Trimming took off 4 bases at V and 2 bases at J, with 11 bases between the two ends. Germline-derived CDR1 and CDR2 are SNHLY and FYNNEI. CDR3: CASSGGDLQETQYF. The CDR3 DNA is TGTGCCAGCAGTGGGGGGGACCTACAAGAGACCCAGTACTTC.

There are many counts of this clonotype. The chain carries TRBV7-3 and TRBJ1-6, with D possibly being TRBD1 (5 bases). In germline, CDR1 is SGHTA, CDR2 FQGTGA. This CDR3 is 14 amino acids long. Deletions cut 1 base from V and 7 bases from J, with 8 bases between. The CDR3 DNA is TGTGCCAGCAGCTTAATGCACAGGAATTCACCCCTCCACTTT. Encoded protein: CASSLMHRNSPLHF. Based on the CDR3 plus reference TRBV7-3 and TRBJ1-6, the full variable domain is GAGVSQTPSNKVTEKGKYVELRCDPISGHTALYWYRQSLGQGPEFLIYFQGTGAADDSGLPNDRFFAVRPEGSVSTLKIQRTERGDSAVYLCASSLMHRNSPLHFGNGTRLTVT.

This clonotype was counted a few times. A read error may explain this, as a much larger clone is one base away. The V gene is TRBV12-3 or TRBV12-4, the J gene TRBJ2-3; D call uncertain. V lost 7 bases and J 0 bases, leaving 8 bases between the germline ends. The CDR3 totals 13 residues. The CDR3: CASKGMSTDTQYF. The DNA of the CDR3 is TGTGCCAGCAAGGGAATGAGCACAGATACGCAGTATTTT.

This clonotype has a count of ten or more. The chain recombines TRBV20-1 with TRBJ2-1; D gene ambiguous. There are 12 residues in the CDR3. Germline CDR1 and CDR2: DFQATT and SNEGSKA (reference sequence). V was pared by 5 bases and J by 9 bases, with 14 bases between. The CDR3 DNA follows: TGCAGTGCTCGCTCAATAGGAATTGAGCAGTTCTTC. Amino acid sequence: CSARSIGIEQFF.

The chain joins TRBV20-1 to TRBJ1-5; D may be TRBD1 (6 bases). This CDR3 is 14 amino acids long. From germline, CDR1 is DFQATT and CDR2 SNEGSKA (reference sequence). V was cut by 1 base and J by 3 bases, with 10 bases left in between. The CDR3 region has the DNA TGCAGTGCTAGAGGTCAGGGGCCCAATCAGCCCCAGCATTTT. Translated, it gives CSARGQGPNQPQHF.

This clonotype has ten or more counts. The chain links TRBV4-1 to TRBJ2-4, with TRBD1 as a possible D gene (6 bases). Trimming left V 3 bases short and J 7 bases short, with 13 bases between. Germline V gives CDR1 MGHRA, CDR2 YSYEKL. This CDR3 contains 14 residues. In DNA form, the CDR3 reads TGCGCCAGCAGCCAGGATGACAGGATTAACATTCAGTACTTC. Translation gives CASSQDDRINIQYF.

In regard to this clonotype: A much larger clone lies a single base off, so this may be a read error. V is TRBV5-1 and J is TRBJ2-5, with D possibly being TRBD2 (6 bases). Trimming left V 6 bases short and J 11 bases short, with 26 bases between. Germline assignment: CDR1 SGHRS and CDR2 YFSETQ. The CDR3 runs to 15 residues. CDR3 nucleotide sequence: TGCGCCAGCACAGATACGGGAGCCTTTAGCAATGAGCAGTACTTC. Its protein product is CASTDTGAFSNEQYF.

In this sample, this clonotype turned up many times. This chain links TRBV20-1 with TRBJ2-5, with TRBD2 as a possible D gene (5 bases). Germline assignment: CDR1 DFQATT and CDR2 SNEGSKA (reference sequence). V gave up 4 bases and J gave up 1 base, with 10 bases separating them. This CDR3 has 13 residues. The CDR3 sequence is CSANRDPQETQYF. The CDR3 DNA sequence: TGCAGTGCTAACCGGGATCCCCAAGAGACCCAGTACTTC.

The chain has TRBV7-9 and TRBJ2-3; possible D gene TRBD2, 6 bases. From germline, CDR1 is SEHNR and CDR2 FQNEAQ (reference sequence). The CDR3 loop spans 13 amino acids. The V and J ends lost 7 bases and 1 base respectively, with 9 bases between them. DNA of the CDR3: TGTGCCAGCAATGGAGGGGGCACAGATACGCAGTATTTT. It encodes CASNGGGTDTQYF.

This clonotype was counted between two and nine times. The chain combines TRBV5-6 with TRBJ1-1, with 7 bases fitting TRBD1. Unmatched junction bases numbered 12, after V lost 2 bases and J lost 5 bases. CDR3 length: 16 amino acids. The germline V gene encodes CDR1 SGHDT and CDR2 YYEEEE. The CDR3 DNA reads TGTGCCAGCAGCTTACTCGACAGGGAGGTGTTAACTGAAGCTTTCTTT. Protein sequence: CASSLLDREVLTEAFF.

The CDR3 coding sequence is TGTGCCACCAGCAGAACAGGGACTAGCAATCAGCCCCAGCATTTT. This translates into CATSRTGTSNQPQHF. This chain connects TRBV15 to TRBJ1-5; perhaps TRBD1 as D (6 bases). Per germline, CDR1 LNHNV and CDR2 YYDKDF (reference sequence). The CDR3 is made up of 15 amino acids. V was pared by 2 bases and J by 0 bases, with 8 bases between. Based on the CDR3 plus reference TRBV15 and TRBJ1-5, the full variable domain is DAMVIQNPRYQVTQFGKPVTLSCSQTLNHNVMYWYQQKSSQAPKLLFHYYDKDFNNEADTPDNFQSRRPNTSFCFLDIRSPGLGDTAMYLCATSRTGTSNQPQHFGDGTRLSIL.